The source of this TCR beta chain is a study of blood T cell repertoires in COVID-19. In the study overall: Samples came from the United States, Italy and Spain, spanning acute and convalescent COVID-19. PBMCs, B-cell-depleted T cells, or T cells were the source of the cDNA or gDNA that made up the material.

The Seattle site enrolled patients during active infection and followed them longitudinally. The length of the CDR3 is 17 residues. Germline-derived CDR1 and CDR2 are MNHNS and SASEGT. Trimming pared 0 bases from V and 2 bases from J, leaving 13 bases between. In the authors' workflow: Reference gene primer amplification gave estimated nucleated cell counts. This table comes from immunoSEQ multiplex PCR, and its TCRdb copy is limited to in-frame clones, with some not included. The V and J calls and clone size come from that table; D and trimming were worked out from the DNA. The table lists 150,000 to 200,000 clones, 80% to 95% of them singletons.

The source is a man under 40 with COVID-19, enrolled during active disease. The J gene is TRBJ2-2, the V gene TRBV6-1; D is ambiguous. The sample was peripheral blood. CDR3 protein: CASSEARGGLNTGELFF. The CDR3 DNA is TGTGCCAGCAGTGAAGCGCGCGGCGGCCTCAACACCGGGGAGCTGTTTTTT.